The 31 T cell receptor beta chains given below trace back to one sample, sequenced in a study of T cells expressing NK-cell markers. TCRdb re-called the 5' RACE reads and gives one entry per CDR3 protein, without DNA. The sample shows roughly 420,000 distinct CDR3 sequences, and 7.3% sits with its ten largest clones. Sequenced: blood T cells: a sorted CD56 or NKG2C T cell subset, CD4+ or CD8+ T cells, or bulk PBMC T cells (not recorded which). The receptors shown here come from a woman aged 18 to 75 in good health.

V is TRBV19 and J is TRBJ2-1; TCRdb outputs TRBD1, but without DNA this stays unchecked. The CDR3 has 12 amino acids. Germline CDR1 LNHDA, CDR2 SQIVND (reference sequence). The CDR3 sequence is CASRTAEGHQFF.

J is TRBJ2-2 and V is TRBV28; no DNA is available, so the TRBD2 call from TCRdb remains unchecked. The CDR3 totals 15 residues. Germline loops: CDR1 MDHEN, CDR2 SYDVKM. The CDR3 sequence is CASLPGLAKTGELFF.

The V call is TRBV2, the J call TRBJ1-1. The CDR3 totals 12 residues. Germline-derived CDR1 and CDR2 are SNHLY and FYNNEI. CDR3: CASGALKTEAFF. Drawing the rest from reference TRBV2 and TRBJ1-1, the complete variable domain is EPEVTQTPSHQVTQMGQEVILRCVPISNHLYFYWYRQILGQKVEFLVSFYNNEISEKSEIFDDQFSVERPDGSNFTLKIRSTKLEDSAMYFCASGALKTEAFFGQGTRLTVV.

CDR3 amino acids: CASSLAPSGNSPLHF. This chain uses TRBV7-2 with TRBJ1-6. Germline V lookup: CDR1 SGHTA, CDR2 FQGNSA. The CDR3 extends over 15 amino acids.

This chain uses TRBV7-2 with TRBJ2-7. The CDR3 covers 15 residues. Germline values: CDR1 SGHTA, CDR2 FQGNSA. The CDR3 sequence is CASSHHFGRAYEQYF.

V is TRBV6-2 or TRBV6-3 and J is TRBJ2-3; there is no DNA to check the TCRdb D call of TRBD2. The CDR3 runs 11 residues. Germline CDR1 is MNHEY and CDR2 is SVGEGT. This chain's CDR3 is CASIAGDTQYF.

V is TRBV12-3 or TRBV12-4 and J is TRBJ1-4. The CDR3 runs 15 residues. The CDR3: CASSRGTAFNEKLFF.

The V gene is TRBV5-1, the J gene TRBJ1-4; the D call from TCRdb, TRBD1, cannot be confirmed without DNA. This CDR3 has 15 amino acids. CDR1 SGHRS and CDR2 YFSETQ come from the germline V gene. CDR3 region: CASSGGQGGNEKLFF.

This rearrangement joins TRBV6-5 to TRBJ2-2; checking the TCRdb D call of TRBD1 is not possible without DNA. The CDR3 runs to 17 residues. Looked up from germline, CDR1 is MNHEY and CDR2 is SVGAGI. The CDR3 sequence is CASSWRQNYGTNGELFF.

V is TRBV7-2 and J is TRBJ2-5; with no DNA, the TCRdb D assignment of TRBD1 cannot be verified. CDR3 size: 14 residues. Germline assignment: CDR1 SGHTA and CDR2 FQGNSA. The CDR3 protein is CASSLRGATETQYF.

The V and J genes are TRBV5-4 and TRBJ2-2; TCRdb's D call, TRBD2, is unchecked because there is no DNA. CDR1 is SGHNT and CDR2 is YYREEE in the germline V gene (reference sequence). This CDR3 spans 19 amino acids. Here the CDR3 reads CASSYFWTSGSSNTGELFF.

The V and J genes are TRBV7-2 and TRBJ2-3. The V gene's germline CDR1 is SGHTA and CDR2 FQGNSA. The CDR3 totals 14 residues. The CDR3 loop reads CASSLFLFQDTQYF.

The J gene is TRBJ1-1, the V gene TRBV24-1. CDR3 length: 14 amino acids. Germline V gene data show CDR1 as KGHDR and CDR2 as SFDVKD. CDR3 amino acids: CATSDPSVGTEAFF.

The chain employs TRBV6-5 and TRBJ1-1; TCRdb reports TRBD1, a call that lacks DNA to check it against. CDR1 and CDR2 from the germline V gene are MNHEY and SVGAGI. This CDR3 comprises 15 residues. The CDR3 here is CASSFRQGGNTEAFF.

V usage is TRBV5-6 and J usage is TRBJ2-1; TCRdb returns TRBD1, unconfirmable since there is no DNA. CDR1 is SGHDT, CDR2 YYEEEE, per germline. The CDR3 has 12 residues. The CDR3 protein is CAGTGGKDEQFF. The complete variable domain, with remaining parts taken from reference TRBV5-6 and TRBJ2-1, reads DAGVTQSPTHLIKTRGQQVTLRCSPKSGHDTVSWYQQALGQGPQFIFQYYEEEERQRGNFPDRFSGHQFPNYSSELNVNALLLGDSALYLCAGTGGKDEQFFGPGTRLTVL.

This rearrangement joins TRBV12-3 or TRBV12-4 to TRBJ1-2; TCRdb gives TRBD1 as the D gene, but with no DNA this cannot be confirmed. CDR3 length: 14 residues. The CDR3 is CASSRTGWGFGYTF.

The chain combines TRBV4-3 with TRBJ1-1; TCRdb's D call of TRBD1 is untestable without DNA. The CDR3 length is 16 residues. Germline loops: CDR1 LGHNA, CDR2 YSLEER. CDR3 amino acids: CASSQGAGGMDTEAFF.

V is TRBV7-2 and J is TRBJ2-7; TCRdb returns TRBD1, unconfirmable since there is no DNA. Germline V gene data show CDR1 as SGHTA and CDR2 as FQGNSA. The CDR3 covers 15 residues. CDR3 residues: CASSSPGQSSYEQYF.

The chain carries TRBV18 and TRBJ2-5; the TCRdb call, TRBD1, lacks DNA for checking. Per the germline V gene, CDR1 is KGHSH and CDR2 is LQKENI. The CDR3 covers 15 residues. CDR3 in amino acids: CASSRTELRGHSQYF. The variable domain in full, with the rest retrieved from reference TRBV18 and TRBJ2-5, is NAGVMQNPRHLVRRRGQEARLRCSPMKGHSHVYWYRQLPEEGLKFMVYLQKENIIDESGMPKERFSAEFPKEGPSILRIQQVVRGDSAAYFCASSRTELRGHSQYFGPGTRLLVL.

The V call is TRBV19, the J call TRBJ2-1; absent DNA, TCRdb's TRBD1 call cannot be checked. The CDR3 length is 15 residues. Germline lookup yields CDR1 LNHDA and CDR2 SQIVND (reference sequence). This CDR3 reads CASSQKRDLYNEQFF.

This sequence joins TRBV7-2 and TRBJ2-7; TCRdb outputs TRBD2, but without DNA this stays unchecked. Germline values: CDR1 SGHTA, CDR2 FQGNSA. This CDR3 spans 16 amino acids. CDR3 loop: CASRGTGTSGNSEQYF.

The chain combines TRBV10-1 with TRBJ2-3; TCRdb indicates TRBD2, and absent DNA this call remains unverified. Germline V gives CDR1 WNHNN, CDR2 SYGVQD (reference sequence). The CDR3 totals 16 residues. CDR3 sequence: CASSGRLAASTDTQYF.

The chain employs TRBV7-2 and TRBJ2-6; TCRdb names TRBD2, which stays unverified in the absence of DNA. CDR1 is SGHTA, CDR2 FQGNSA, per germline. This CDR3 has 18 residues. The CDR3 sequence: CASSLVPGGGFGANVLTF. Full variable domain (remainder filled in from reference TRBV7-2 and TRBJ2-6): GAGVSQSPSNKVTEKGKDVELRCDPISGHTALYWYRQSLGQGLEFLIYFQGNSAPDKSGLPSDRFSAERTGGSVSTLTIQRTQQEDSAVYLCASSLVPGGGFGANVLTFGAGSRLTVL.

The chain recombines TRBV29-1 with TRBJ2-5; TCRdb gives TRBD2 as the D gene, but with no DNA this cannot be confirmed. The CDR3 sequence is 18 residues long. Germline lookup yields CDR1 SQVTM and CDR2 ANQGSEA. CDR3 region: CSVAGTSGGTYIQETQYF. Complete variable domain (other parts from reference TRBV29-1 and TRBJ2-5): SAVISQKPSRDICQRGTSLTIQCQVDSQVTMMFWYRQQPGQSLTLIATANQGSEATYESGFVIDKFPISRPNLTFSTLTVSNMSPEDSSIYLCSVAGTSGGTYIQETQYFGPGTRLLVL.

The gene calls are TRBV28 and TRBJ2-3; checking the TCRdb D call of TRBD1 is not possible without DNA. The germline V gene has CDR1 MDHEN and CDR2 SYDVKM. The CDR3 is 16 residues long. CDR3 protein: CASSFRGQGAADTQYF.

The chain carries TRBV2 and TRBJ2-4; without DNA, the TCRdb call of TRBD2 cannot be checked. The CDR3 has 15 amino acids. Germline CDR1 SNHLY, CDR2 FYNNEI. The CDR3 is CATSRLAGAKNIQYF.

V usage is TRBV25-1 and J usage is TRBJ1-2; as DNA is missing, the TRBD1 call by TCRdb cannot be tested. Germline V gene lookup returns CDR1 MGHDK and CDR2 SYGVNS. CDR3 size: 12 residues. The CDR3: CATKAGGYGYTF.

The chain links TRBV7-2 to TRBJ2-6. The germline gives CDR1 SGHTA, CDR2 FQGNSA. CDR3 length: 14 amino acids. CDR3 protein: CASIKNSGANVLTF.

V is TRBV12-3 or TRBV12-4 and J is TRBJ2-5. The CDR3 totals 12 residues. The CDR3 is CASSFNARSQYF.

This chain links TRBV7-8 with TRBJ1-4. CDR3 length equals 18 residues. CDR1 SGHVS and CDR2 FQNEAQ come from the germline V gene. The CDR3 sequence is CASSLNSPGDATNEKLFF.

The chain recombines TRBV20-1 with TRBJ2-3; absent DNA, TCRdb's TRBD2 call cannot be checked. The CDR3 totals 15 residues. Germline V gives CDR1 DFQATT, CDR2 SNEGSKA (reference sequence). CDR3 in amino acids: CSALGLAATTDTQYF.